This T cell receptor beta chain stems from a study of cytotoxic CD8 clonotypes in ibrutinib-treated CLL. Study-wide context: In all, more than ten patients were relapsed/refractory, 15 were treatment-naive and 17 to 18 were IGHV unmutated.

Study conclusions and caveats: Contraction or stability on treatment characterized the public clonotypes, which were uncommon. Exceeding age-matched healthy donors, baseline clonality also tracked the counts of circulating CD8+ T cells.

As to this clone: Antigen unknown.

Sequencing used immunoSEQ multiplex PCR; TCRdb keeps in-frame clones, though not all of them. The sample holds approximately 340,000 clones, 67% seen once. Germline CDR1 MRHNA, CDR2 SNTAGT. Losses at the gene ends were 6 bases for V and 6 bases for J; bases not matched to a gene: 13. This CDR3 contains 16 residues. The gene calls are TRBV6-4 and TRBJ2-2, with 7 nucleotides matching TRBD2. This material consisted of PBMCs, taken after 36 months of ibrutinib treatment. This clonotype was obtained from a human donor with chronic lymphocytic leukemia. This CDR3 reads CASRETPGGVSGELFF. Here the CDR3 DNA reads TGTGCCAGCAGAGAGACCCCGGGGGGAGTTTCCGGGGAGCTGTTTTTT.